Shown below are 26 T cell receptor beta chains from a single sample sequenced in a study of T cell responses to AZD1222 COVID-19 vaccine. TCRdb's table, derived via immunoSEQ multiplex PCR, lists solely in-frame clones and lacks some. The data contain 150,000 to 200,000 clones, 90% to 95% of them singletons. Sequencing used peripheral blood, obtained on day 0 of AZD1222 vaccination. The receptor set was obtained from an adult in good health.

This chain joins TRBV7-8 and TRBJ2-2; TRBD2 agrees at 12 bases. The CDR3 length is 16 residues. Germline V gene data show CDR1 as SGHVS and CDR2 as FQNEAQ. With 5 bases clipped from V and 5 bases from J, the junction kept 6 bases outside the gene matches. CDR3: CASSNYGTSGTGELFF. The CDR3 DNA sequence: TGTGCCAGCAGCAACTACGGGACTAGCGGGACCGGGGAGCTGTTTTTT.

The chain couples TRBV6-5 to TRBJ1-4; D is perhaps TRBD1 (5 bases). The length of the CDR3 is 15 residues. Germline V gene lookup returns CDR1 MNHEY and CDR2 SVGAGI. V dropped 6 bases and J dropped 6 bases, with 17 bases sitting between them. CDR3 coding DNA: TGTGCCAGCAGCAGACCCGGGACCGGGGATGAAAAACTGTTTTTT. This sequence encodes CASSRPGTGDEKLFF.

There are a few counts of this clone. The chain links TRBV5-1 to TRBJ2-5; 11 bases match TRBD1. CDR3 length: 16 amino acids. Germline CDR1 SGHRS, CDR2 YFSETQ. J was trimmed by 4 bases and V by 4 bases; bases with no gene match: 9. CDR3 in amino acids: CASSISPGQGGETQYF. The CDR3 DNA follows: TGCGCCAGCAGCATAAGCCCGGGACAGGGGGGAGAGACCCAGTACTTC. The entire variable domain, with the rest obtained from reference TRBV5-1 and TRBJ2-5, is as follows: KAGVTQTPRYLIKTRGQQVTLSCSPISGHRSVSWYQQTPGQGLQFLFEYFSETQRNKGNFPGRFSGRQFSNSRSEMNVSTLELGDSALYLCASSISPGQGGETQYFGPGTRLLVL.

The V gene is TRBV3-1 (or the pseudogene TRBV3-2), the J gene TRBJ2-7; 10 bases line up with TRBD1. The CDR3 length is 15 residues. The junction had 14 bases not matched to a gene; V was cut back by 11 bases and J by 4 bases. The germline gives CDR1 LGHDT, CDR2 YNNKEL (reference sequence). CDR3 nucleotide sequence: TGTGCCGGCTTTGGGGGACAGGGGAGGTGGTACGAGCAGTACTTC. This sequence encodes CAGFGGQGRWYEQYF.

The CDR3 sequence: CASSYGTSGMDEQFF. CDR3 DNA: TGTGCCAGCAGCTACGGGACTAGCGGGATGGATGAGCAGTTCTTC. V and J are TRBV7-3 and TRBJ2-1; 13 nucleotides align to TRBD2. Germline V gene lookup returns CDR1 SGHTA and CDR2 FQGTGA. The ends lost 4 bases at V and 8 bases at J; junction bases unmatched: 5. The CDR3 sequence is 15 residues long.

This chain connects TRBV4-1 to TRBJ1-1; D gene unclear. Germline assignment: CDR1 MGHRA and CDR2 YSYEKL. The CDR3 sequence is 14 residues long. Trimming took 6 bases from V and 0 from J, leaving 11 bases between them. CDR3 bases: TGCGCCAGCAGGTCAGATTTCATGAACACTGAAGCTTTCTTT. It translates to CASRSDFMNTEAFF.

The chain employs TRBV7-8 and TRBJ1-1, with D unresolved. Germline loops: CDR1 SGHVS, CDR2 FQNEAQ. This CDR3 comprises 16 residues. V lost 5 bases to trimming and J lost 2 bases, with 18 bases between them. CDR3 loop: CASSQNSQSKNTEAFF. CDR3 DNA sequence: TGTGCCAGCAGCCAAAACTCACAGAGTAAAAACACTGAAGCTTTCTTT.

CDR3 DNA sequence: TGCGCCAGCGGAGACAATAATGAGCAGTTCTTC. It yields the protein CASGDNNEQFF. J is TRBJ2-1 and V is TRBV10-1; D is unresolved. V lost 8 bases, J lost 7 bases, and 9 bases lay in between. The CDR3 length is 11 residues. The germline gives CDR1 WNHNN, CDR2 SYGVQD (reference sequence).

The genes are TRBV18 and TRBJ2-5; TRBD2 might be the D (6 bases). This CDR3 has 15 amino acids. With 2 bases removed from V and 5 bases from J, the gap between germline ends came to 15 bases. Germline CDR1 is KGHSH and CDR2 is LQKENI. CDR3 in amino acids: CASSPSRVAGETQYF. CDR3 nucleotides: TGTGCCAGCTCACCAAGTAGGGTCGCGGGGGAGACCCAGTACTTC.

The chain couples TRBV14 to TRBJ1-2; possibly TRBD1 for D (6 bases). This CDR3 contains 15 residues. Trimming stripped 6 bases from V and 3 bases from J, with 17 bases between. Germline V gene data show CDR1 as SGHDN and CDR2 as FVKESK. CDR3 in DNA: TGTGCCAGCAGACGTAACAGGGTCGGCCACTATGGCTACACCTTC. Protein sequence: CASRRNRVGHYGYTF.

The V and J genes are TRBV12-3 or TRBV12-4 and TRBJ1-3; 7 nucleotides align to TRBD1. This CDR3 spans 13 amino acids. The junction had 7 bases not matched to a gene; V was cut back by 8 bases and J by 6 bases. This CDR3 reads CASSGQLLNTIYF. CDR3 DNA: TGTGCCAGCTCGGGACAGCTACTAAACACCATATATTTT.

The chain combines TRBV28 with TRBJ2-7, with D hard to call. The V and J ends lost 6 bases and 2 bases respectively, with 20 bases between them. CDR1 is MDHEN, CDR2 SYDVKM, per germline. The CDR3 sequence is 16 residues long. CDR3 sequence (DNA): TGTGCCAGCAGACCCTACGACGTACAGATCACCTACGAGCAGTACTTC. Encoded protein: CASRPYDVQITYEQYF.

In regard to this clone: The junction and the germline gene differ at one end; a read error may be behind it. This chain uses TRBV18 with TRBJ2-2; either TRBD1 or TRBD2 may fit D (5 bases each). The CDR3 covers 14 residues. Germline assignment: CDR1 KGHSH and CDR2 LQKENI. This chain's CDR3 is CASSPGVEHRGAVF. CDR3 sequence (DNA): TGTGCCAGCTCACCGGGGGTCGAACACCGGGGAGCTGTTTTT.

This chain joins TRBV27 and TRBJ1-2; TRBD1 matches 12 bases. With V trimmed by 4 bases and J by 14 bases, 14 bases remained unmatched. The length of the CDR3 is 15 residues. CDR1 and CDR2 (germline): MNHEY, SMNVEV (reference sequence). The CDR3 spells CASSSSGQGALPATF. In DNA form, the CDR3 reads TGTGCCAGCAGTTCCTCGGGACAGGGGGCCCTACCGGCTACCTTC.

J is TRBJ1-1 and V is TRBV27; 9 bases match TRBD1. The CDR3 loop spans 16 amino acids. Trimming removed 1 base from V and 2 bases from J; junction bases left unmatched: 5. CDR1 and CDR2 (germline): MNHEY, SMNVEV (reference sequence). The CDR3 reads CASSLYPGQGNTEAFF. CDR3 DNA: TGTGCCAGCAGTTTATACCCGGGACAGGGTAACACTGAAGCTTTCTTT.

The V and J genes are TRBV3-1 (or the pseudogene TRBV3-2) and TRBJ1-3; D uncertain. Trimming cost V 0 bases and J 4 bases, with 10 bases left between them. CDR1 and CDR2 (germline): LGHDT, YNNKEL (reference sequence). This CDR3 has 15 residues. CDR3 protein: CASSQDAWMGNTIYF. The CDR3 bases are TGTGCCAGCAGCCAAGACGCCTGGATGGGAAACACCATATATTTT.

This clone was seen a few times. CDR3 residues: CASSLGDGPYSNQPQHF. The CDR3 DNA follows: TGTGCCAGCAGCTTAGGCGACGGCCCCTATAGCAATCAGCCCCAGCATTTT. This rearrangement joins TRBV11-2 to TRBJ1-5, with D uncertain. The length of the CDR3 is 17 residues. Trimming removed 1 base at V and 0 bases at J, with 13 bases between. Germline loops: CDR1 SGHAT, CDR2 FQNNGV.

The chain employs TRBV7-3 and TRBJ2-3; D may be TRBD2 (5 bases). V was clipped by 1 base and J by 4 bases, with 12 bases between them. The CDR3 sequence is 15 residues long. The germline gives CDR1 SGHTA, CDR2 FQGTGA. The CDR3 reads CASSLSPAGPDTQYF. CDR3 coding DNA: TGTGCCAGCAGCTTAAGTCCGGCGGGCCCAGATACGCAGTATTTT.

J is TRBJ2-7 and V is TRBV6-5; 7 bases are shared with TRBD1. The CDR3 runs 13 residues. The germline gives CDR1 MNHEY, CDR2 SVGAGI. V lost 5 bases, J lost 3 bases, and 4 bases stayed unmatched. This CDR3 is CASSNRQGYEQYF. For the CDR3, the DNA is TGTGCCAGCAGTAATCGACAGGGCTACGAGCAGTACTTC.

This chain links TRBV6-1 with TRBJ1-4, with 12 positions matching TRBD1. The CDR3 is 17 residues long. Germline V gene lookup returns CDR1 MNHNS and CDR2 SASEGT. V lost 4 bases, J lost 8 bases, and 11 bases stayed unmatched. CDR3 protein: CASSAGQGAVDGEKLFF. The CDR3 DNA is TGTGCCAGCAGTGCGGGACAGGGGGCAGTGGATGGCGAAAAACTGTTTTTT.

This chain uses TRBV7-6 with TRBJ1-1; D remains ambiguous. This CDR3 has 15 amino acids. Trimming shortened V by 3 bases and J by 4 bases, and 15 bases separated the two germline ends. The V gene's germline CDR1 is SGHVS and CDR2 FNYEAQ. The DNA for the CDR3 is TGTGCCAGCAGCTTCGCTGACAAGGTTAGCACTGAAGCTTTCTTT. Translation gives CASSFADKVSTEAFF.

The rearrangement links TRBV14 to TRBJ2-5; TRBD2 might be the D (7 bases). The CDR3 length is 16 residues. The germline CDR1 and CDR2 sequences are SGHDN and FVKESK. The ends were cut back, 3 bases at V and 6 bases at J, with 20 bases in the middle. CDR3 loop: CASSHSGGFTGKTQYF. CDR3 in DNA: TGTGCCAGCAGCCATTCGGGGGGCTTCACGGGGAAGACCCAGTACTTC. Full variable domain (rest looked up from reference TRBV14 and TRBJ2-5): EAGVTQFPSHSVIEKGQTVTLRCDPISGHDNLYWYRRVMGKEIKFLLHFVKESKQDESGMPNNRFLAERTGGTYSTLKVQPAELEDSGVYFCASSHSGGFTGKTQYFGPGTRLLVL.

The J gene is TRBJ1-3, the V gene TRBV30; D is uncertain. The CDR3 consists of 11 residues. Germline V gene data show CDR1 as GTSNPN and CDR2 as SVGIG (reference sequence). Trimming shortened V by 4 bases and J by 7 bases, and 8 bases separated the two germline ends. CDR3 loop: CAWTPGNTIYF. The DNA of the CDR3 is TGTGCCTGGACCCCCGGTAACACCATATATTTT.

The V gene is TRBV9, the J gene TRBJ1-1, with a weak D call TRBD1 (5 bases). This CDR3 is 15 amino acids long. Trimming took 6 bases from V and 4 from J, leaving 19 bases between them. CDR1 is SGDLS and CDR2 is YYNGEE in the germline V gene. The CDR3 protein is CASNYLGTGSTEAFF. The DNA of the CDR3 is TGTGCCAGCAACTACCTCGGGACTGGGAGCACTGAAGCTTTCTTT.

This sequence joins TRBV5-1 and TRBJ1-1; 10 bases are a match to TRBD1. This CDR3 has 17 amino acids. Germline lookup yields CDR1 SGHRS and CDR2 YFSETQ. The J segment lost 0 bases and the V segment lost 2 bases, leaving 7 bases of the junction unmatched. The DNA of the CDR3 is TGCGCCAGCAGCTTTTTCGGGACAGGGGCCCTGAACACTGAAGCTTTCTTT. This translates into CASSFFGTGALNTEAFF.

The chain joins TRBV5-6 to TRBJ2-4, with TRBD2 identical over 15 bases. There are 17 residues in the CDR3. With V trimmed by 4 bases and J by 6 bases, 8 bases remained unmatched. From germline, CDR1 is SGHDT and CDR2 YYEEEE. The DNA for the CDR3 is TGTGCCAGCAGCCGAGGGACTAGCGGGAGGAGGGGAAACATTCAGTACTTC. Its protein is CASSRGTSGRRGNIQYF. The variable domain in full, with the rest retrieved from reference TRBV5-6 and TRBJ2-4, is DAGVTQSPTHLIKTRGQQVTLRCSPKSGHDTVSWYQQALGQGPQFIFQYYEEEERQRGNFPDRFSGHQFPNYSSELNVNALLLGDSALYLCASSRGTSGRRGNIQYFGAGTRLSVL.